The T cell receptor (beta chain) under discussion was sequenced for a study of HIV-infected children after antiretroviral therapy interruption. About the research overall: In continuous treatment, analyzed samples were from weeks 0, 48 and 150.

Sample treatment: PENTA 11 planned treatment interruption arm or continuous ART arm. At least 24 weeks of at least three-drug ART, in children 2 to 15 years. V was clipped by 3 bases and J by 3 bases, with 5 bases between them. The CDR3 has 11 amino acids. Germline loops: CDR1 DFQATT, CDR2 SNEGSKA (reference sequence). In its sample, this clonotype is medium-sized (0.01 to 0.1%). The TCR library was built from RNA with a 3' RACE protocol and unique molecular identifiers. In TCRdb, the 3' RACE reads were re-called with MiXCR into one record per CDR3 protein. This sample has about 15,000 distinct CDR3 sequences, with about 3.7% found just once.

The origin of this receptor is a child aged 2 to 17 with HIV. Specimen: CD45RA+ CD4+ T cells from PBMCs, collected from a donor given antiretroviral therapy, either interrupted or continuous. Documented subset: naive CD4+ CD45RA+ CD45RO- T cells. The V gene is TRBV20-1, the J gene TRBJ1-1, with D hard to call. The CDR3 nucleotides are TGCAGTGCTAGTCTTGACACTGAAGCTTTCTTT. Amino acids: CSASLDTEAFF.